The text below deals with one T cell receptor beta chain. The protocol was immunoSEQ multiplex PCR, while the TCRdb copy is restricted to in-frame clones and leaves out a portion. The sample lists about 83,000 clones; approximately 89% were seen once. The sample originates from a study of T cell responses to AZD1222 COVID-19 vaccine. V dropped 3 bases and J dropped 5; count of bases not matched to a gene: 1. The CDR3 extends over 14 amino acids. The germline V gene has CDR1 LNHDA and CDR2 SQIVND (reference sequence). The TCR comes from an adult who received the AZD1222 COVID-19 vaccine. J is TRBJ2-2 and V is TRBV19; 9 bases match TRBD1. The source material was peripheral blood, sampled 28 days after the second AZD1222 dose. CDR3 coding DNA: TGTGCCAGTAGTATGGACAGGGGTACCGGGGAGCTGTTTTTT. Its translation: CASSMDRGTGELFF.